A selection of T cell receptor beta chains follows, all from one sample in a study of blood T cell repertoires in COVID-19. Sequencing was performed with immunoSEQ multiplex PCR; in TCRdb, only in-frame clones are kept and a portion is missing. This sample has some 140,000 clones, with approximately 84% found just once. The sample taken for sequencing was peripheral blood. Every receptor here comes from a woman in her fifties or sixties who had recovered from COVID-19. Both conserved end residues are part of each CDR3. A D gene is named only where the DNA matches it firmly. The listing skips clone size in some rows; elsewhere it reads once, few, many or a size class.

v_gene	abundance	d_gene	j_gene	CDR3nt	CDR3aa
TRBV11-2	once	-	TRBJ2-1	TGTGCCAGCAGCCAACTCCAAGGACAGGAGCAGTTCTTC	CASSQLQGQEQFF
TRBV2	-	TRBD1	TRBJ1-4	TGTGCCAGCAGTCGTGGACAGGAAGAAAAACTGTTTTTT	CASSRGQEEKLFF
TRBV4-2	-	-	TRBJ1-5	TGTGCCAGCAGCCAAGATCGGGGCAATCAGCCCCAGCATTTT	CASSQDRGNQPQHF
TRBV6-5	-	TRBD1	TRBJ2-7	TGTGCCAGCCTCGCCGGGACAGACAAGGACGAGCAGTACTTC	CASLAGTDKDEQYF
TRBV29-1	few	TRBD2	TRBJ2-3	TGCAGCGTGGACGGACTAGCGGAGGCCACAGATACGCAGTATTTT	CSVDGLAEATDTQYF
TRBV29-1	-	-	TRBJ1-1	TGCAGCGTGCGCAGGGATCCTGGGGACATGGGGGCTGAAGCTTTCTTT	CSVRRDPGDMGAEAFF
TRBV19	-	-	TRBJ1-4	TGTGCCAGTAGGTCGGGTTTTTATGAAAAACTGTTTTTT	CASRSGFYEKLFF
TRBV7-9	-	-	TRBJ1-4	TGTGCCAGCAGCCGGGGGTCGTTAAGGGACGAAAAACTGTTTTTT	CASSRGSLRDEKLFF
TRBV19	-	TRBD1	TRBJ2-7	TGTGCCAGTAGTATAAAAGGGGGACAGAACTACGAGCAGTACTTC	CASSIKGGQNYEQYF
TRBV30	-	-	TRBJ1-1	TGTGCCTGGGGACGGTCCGAAGCTTTCTTT	CAWGRSEAFF
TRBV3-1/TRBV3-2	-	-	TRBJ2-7	TGTGCCAGCACCTCAGCGGCCGGTTCCTACGAGCAGTACTTC	CASTSAAGSYEQYF
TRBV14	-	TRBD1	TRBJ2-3	TGTGCCAGCAGCCAAGATATCGCGACAGGGGGGGTAGATACGCAGTATTTT	CASSQDIATGGVDTQYF
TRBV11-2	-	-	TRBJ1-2	TGTGCCAGCAGCACCCAGCCCACAGGTGGCTACACCTTC	CASSTQPTGGYTF
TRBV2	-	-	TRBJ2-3	TGTGCCAGCAGCCCAGGTACAAGCACAGATACGCAGTATTTT	CASSPGTSTDTQYF
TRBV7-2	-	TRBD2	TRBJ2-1	TGTGCCAGCAGCTTAGAGGGACTAGCGGGGTCGTTGCTCCGAGGTGAGCAGTTCTTC	CASSLEGLAGSLLRGEQFF
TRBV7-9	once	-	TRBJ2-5	TGTGCCAGCAGCATCTACAGGGCTCCCGCGTGGGACTTC	CASSIYRAPAWDF
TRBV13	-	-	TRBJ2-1	TGTGCCAGCAGCTTACCACCGGGGAACAACAATGAGCAGTTCTTC	CASSLPPGNNNEQFF
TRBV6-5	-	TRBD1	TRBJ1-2	TGTGCCAGCGGGAGCCAGGGGGCGCCGGACTATGGCTACACCTTC	CASGSQGAPDYGYTF
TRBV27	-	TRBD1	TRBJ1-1	TGTGCCAGCAGCACCAGGGACAGGGTATCTGTGAACACTGAAGCTTTCTTT	CASSTRDRVSVNTEAFF
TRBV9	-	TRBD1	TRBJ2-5	TGTGCCAGCGGACAGGGGAAAGGAGAGACCCAGTACTTC	CASGQGKGETQYF
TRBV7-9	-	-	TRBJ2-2	TGTGCCAGCAGCTCCCCTAACAGGGTAGCCGGGGAGCTGTTTTTT	CASSSPNRVAGELFF
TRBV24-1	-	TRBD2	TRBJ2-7	TGTGCCACCAGTGCGGGACTAGCGGGAGGCGAAGACGAGCAGTACTTC	CATSAGLAGGEDEQYF
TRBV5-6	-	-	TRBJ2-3	TGTGCCAGCAGCTTGGTGACAGCTGCCACAGATACGCAGTATTTT	CASSLVTAATDTQYF
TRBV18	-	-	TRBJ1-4	TGTGCCAGCTCACCGGGACAAGCAACTAATGAAAAACTGTTTTTT	CASSPGQATNEKLFF
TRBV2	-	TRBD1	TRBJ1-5	TGTGCCAGCAGTTTCCTCGACAGGGGCCAGCCCCAGCATTTT	CASSFLDRGQPQHF
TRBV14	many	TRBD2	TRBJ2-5	TGTGCCAGCAGCCGGGGACTAGCGGGGGATATCCAGTACTTC	CASSRGLAGDIQYF
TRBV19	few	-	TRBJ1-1	TGTGCCAGTAGTATAGACAGGGGACCCTCTGAAGCTTTCTTT	CASSIDRGPSEAFF
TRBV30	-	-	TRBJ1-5	TGTGCCTGGAGTAGTGGGACTTGGAATCAGCCCCAGCATTTT	CAWSSGTWNQPQHF